A selection of T cell receptor beta chains follows, all from one sample in a study of blood T cell repertoires in COVID-19. Repertoires were generated with immunoSEQ multiplex PCR, while TCRdb's copy carries only in-frame clones and drops some. The repertoire holds just under 65,000 clones, with about 70% as singletons. The sequencing sample was made of peripheral blood. Every receptor here comes from a human donor in a cohort sampled during active COVID-19. CDR3s include the opening cysteine and the closing phenylalanine or tryptophan. The D gene is left open where the match is weak. Clone size is given for some rows only: seen once, a few or many times, or a class if the clone is expanded.

V gene	CDR3 length	clone size	D gene	J gene	CDR3 DNA	CDR3 protein
TRBV6-1	15	NA	TRBD1	TRBJ2-7	TGTGCCAGCAGTGACCGGGACAGGGGTCTCTACGAGCAGTACTTC	CASSDRDRGLYEQYF
TRBV2	15	NA	NA	TRBJ2-1	TGTGCCAGCATTGGCCCCCGGGTTCCGGGGGATGAGCAGTTCTTC	CASIGPRVPGDEQFF
TRBV11-2	16	NA	TRBD1	TRBJ1-3	TGTGCCAGCAGCGATCCGGGACAGGGTTTTGGAAACACCATATATTTT	CASSDPGQGFGNTIYF
TRBV9	18	NA	NA	TRBJ2-6	TGTGCCAGCAGCGTACTGGGCAGGGGCGCCTCTGGGGCCAACGTCCTGACTTTC	CASSVLGRGASGANVLTF
TRBV3-1/TRBV3-2	13	few	NA	TRBJ2-7	TGTGCCAGCAGCCAGCTAGCAGGCTACGAGCAGTACTTC	CASSQLAGYEQYF
TRBV28	15	NA	TRBD1	TRBJ2-7	TGTGCCAGCAGCACCACCGGGACAGGGGCCGTCGAGCAGTACTTC	CASSTTGTGAVEQYF
TRBV3-1/TRBV3-2	12	few	NA	TRBJ2-2	TGTGCCAGCAGCCAGGCCACCGGGGAGCTGTTTTTT	CASSQATGELFF
TRBV5-4	15	NA	TRBD2	TRBJ2-5	TGTGCCAGCAGCAAAGAGCTAGCGGGTGGGGCGGCCCAGTACTTC	CASSKELAGGAAQYF
TRBV5-4	13	NA	NA	TRBJ2-2	TGTGCCAGCACCGTGGGGGGAACCGGGGAGCTGTTTTTT	CASTVGGTGELFF
TRBV12-5	14	NA	NA	TRBJ1-1	TGTGCTAGTGGCCCGCCCGGGATGAACACTGAAGCTTTCTTT	CASGPPGMNTEAFF
TRBV30	14	NA	NA	TRBJ1-3	TGTGCCTGGAGGGACATCTACTCTGGAAACACCATATATTTT	CAWRDIYSGNTIYF
TRBV3-1/TRBV3-2	15	NA	NA	TRBJ1-1	TGTGCCAGCAGCCATTGGGGGCTCCCGTACACTGAAGCTTTCTTT	CASSHWGLPYTEAFF
TRBV27	15	NA	NA	TRBJ1-1	TGTGCCAGCAGTCCCAGAACAGGGATTAACACTGAAGCTTTCTTT	CASSPRTGINTEAFF
TRBV3-1/TRBV3-2	18	NA	TRBD1	TRBJ1-2	TGTGCCAGCAGCCAACGGGACAGAGCGCGTTCGATAGGCTATGGCTACACCTTC	CASSQRDRARSIGYGYTF
TRBV11-2	17	few	TRBD2	TRBJ2-3	TGTGCCAGCAGCTTAGAGCGAGGGAGGGGACGGCTCGATACGCAGTATTTT	CASSLERGRGRLDTQYF
TRBV4-1	13	NA	NA	TRBJ1-6	TGCGCCAGCAGCCCCAACAGGGAATCACCCCTCCACTTT	CASSPNRESPLHF
TRBV5-1	16	NA	TRBD1	TRBJ1-2	TGCGCCAGCAGCTTGGGTGGCCAGGGGACAGTCTCTGGCTACACCTTC	CASSLGGQGTVSGYTF
TRBV19	15	NA	TRBD2	TRBJ2-5	TGTGCCAGTAGTCCAGGGACTAGGCCTGGAGAGACCCAGTACTTC	CASSPGTRPGETQYF
TRBV2	13	few	NA	TRBJ1-1	TGTGCCAGCAGCCGGGACAAGAACACTGAAGCTTTCTTT	CASSRDKNTEAFF
TRBV28	13	NA	TRBD2	TRBJ2-3	TGTGCCAGTTTAGCGGGGGGTACTTATACGCAGTATTTT	CASLAGGTYTQYF
TRBV19	14	NA	TRBD1	TRBJ2-5	TGTGCCAGTGGACAGACAGGGGTCCAAGAGACCCAGTACTTC	CASGQTGVQETQYF
TRBV5-1	14	NA	NA	TRBJ1-1	TGCGCCAGCAGGTCTCCGGGATTTTACACTGAAGCTTTCTTT	CASRSPGFYTEAFF
TRBV19	18	NA	TRBD1	TRBJ2-6	TGTGCCAGTAGTATCCCCGGGACAGTCTCCCCTGGGGCCAACGTCCTGACTTTC	CASSIPGTVSPGANVLTF
TRBV30	14	NA	NA	TRBJ1-1	TGTGCCTGGAGTGTTGAAGGGGTGGACACTGAAGCTTTCTTT	CAWSVEGVDTEAFF
TRBV9	16	NA	TRBD2	TRBJ2-5	TGTGCCAGCAGCGAAACTAGCGGGGGACCCCAAGAGACCCAGTACTTC	CASSETSGGPQETQYF
TRBV18	17	NA	TRBD1	TRBJ1-5	TGTGCCAGCTCACCGGGACAGGGAACTTCAGGCAATCAGCCCCAGCATTTT	CASSPGQGTSGNQPQHF